These 15 T cell receptor beta chains originate from one sample sequenced in a study of blood T cells in healthy people across ages. A second PCR, run for about 7 to 11 cycles, used a sample-barcoded 5' primer plus a J-beta primer mix. TCRdb used MiXCR to reprocess the 5' RACE reads, holding one entry per CDR3 protein. The sample lists fewer than 2 million distinct CDR3 sequences, about 39% seen once, with roughly 23% in the top ten. The sequenced material came from blood. The receptors were sampled from a human donor in good health.

This clonotype was counted a few times. The chain employs TRBV5-1 and TRBJ2-1, with 7 bases lining up with TRBD2. J gave up 0 bases and V 4 bases, and 10 bases lay outside the gene matches. The CDR3 length is 17 residues. Germline V CDR1 and CDR2: SGHRS, YFSETQ. CDR3 amino acids: CASSPVSGASSYNEQFF. The CDR3 DNA is TGCGCCAGCAGCCCGGTGAGCGGGGCGAGCTCCTACAATGAGCAGTTCTTC.

This chain joins TRBV4-2 and TRBJ2-5, with 9 bases that match TRBD2. The CDR3 is made up of 18 amino acids. Trimming at V came to 4 bases and at J to 4 bases, leaving 16 bases not matched to a gene. Germline values: CDR1 LGHNA, CDR2 YNFKEQ. CDR3 sequence reads: CASSPSGSERGVLETQYF. The CDR3 DNA follows: TGTGCCAGCAGCCCTTCCGGCTCGGAGCGGGGGGTATTAGAGACCCAGTACTTC.

Turning to this clonotype: One end of the junction varies from germline; a read error may be responsible. The chain is built from TRBV4-3 and TRBJ2-3, with TRBD2 matching 11 bases. The CDR3 is 18 residues long. The germline CDR1 and CDR2 sequences are LGHNA and YSLEER. The chain's CDR3 is CASSPALAGGQNTGTQYF. As DNA, the CDR3 is TGCGCCAGCAGCCCTGCCTTAGCGGGGGGGCAGAACACAGGTACGCAGTATTTT.

The rearrangement uses TRBV5-6 and TRBJ2-5; no firm D call. Trimming took off 3 bases at V and 4 bases at J, with 19 bases between the two ends. Germline values: CDR1 SGHDT, CDR2 YYEEEE. This CDR3 has 16 amino acids. The CDR3 sequence: CASSYRSSYRGETQYF. The CDR3 region has the DNA TGTGCCAGCAGCTATCGGTCTTCCTATCGTGGAGAGACCCAGTACTTC.

This chain joins TRBV24-1 and TRBJ2-3, with 7 bases identical to TRBD1. The ends lost 3 bases at V and 6 bases at J; junction bases unmatched: 2. The CDR3 covers 13 residues. Germline V gives CDR1 KGHDR, CDR2 SFDVKD. This CDR3 is CATSDGTADTQYF. CDR3 coding DNA: TGTGCCACCAGTGATGGGACAGCTGATACGCAGTATTTT.

A remark on this clonotype: Germline is not matched at one junction end, which may reflect a read error. The J gene is TRBJ2-1, the V gene TRBV4-3; 11 bases match TRBD2. CDR1 LGHNA and CDR2 YSLEER come from the germline V gene. The CDR3 is made up of 20 amino acids. Written as DNA, the CDR3 is TGCGCCAGCAGCCAAGATCTAGGGACTAGCGGCGGGTATTCCTACAGTGAGCAGTTCTTC. Amino acids: CASSQDLGTSGGYSYSEQFF.

The rearrangement joins TRBV29-1 to TRBJ2-7; 9 nucleotides agree with TRBD1. Germline loops: CDR1 SQVTM, CDR2 ANQGSEA. The CDR3 has 13 residues. The V gene end was trimmed by 5 bases and the J gene end by 3 bases; junction bases not matched to a gene: 5. The CDR3 sequence is CSVTGQGNYEQYF. CDR3 nucleotide sequence: TGCAGCGTTACGGGACAGGGAAACTACGAGCAGTACTTC.

This clonotype came up a few times. The V and J genes are TRBV10-3 and TRBJ2-3, with a tentative D call TRBD2 (7 bases). V lost 0 bases and J 8 bases, leaving 18 bases between the germline ends. CDR1 and CDR2 from the germline V gene are ENHRY and SYGVKD. The CDR3 totals 16 residues. The CDR3 reads CAISESLQGTGGTQYF. The DNA for the CDR3 is TGTGCCATCAGTGAGTCTTTACAGGGAACGGGAGGTACGCAGTATTTT.

The V and J genes are TRBV5-6 and TRBJ2-7; 8 positions match TRBD2. This CDR3 is 16 amino acids long. Trimming cost V 1 base and J 2 bases; bases outside gene matches: 8. Germline loops: CDR1 SGHDT, CDR2 YYEEEE. The CDR3 protein is CASSLLGRGAPYEQYF. As DNA, the CDR3 is TGTGCCAGCAGCTTGTTGGGGCGGGGGGCCCCCTACGAGCAGTACTTC. The full variable domain, with the rest looked up from reference TRBV5-6 and TRBJ2-7, is DAGVTQSPTHLIKTRGQQVTLRCSPKSGHDTVSWYQQALGQGPQFIFQYYEEEERQRGNFPDRFSGHQFPNYSSELNVNALLLGDSALYLCASSLLGRGAPYEQYFGPGTRLTVT.

There are a few counts of this clonotype. The V gene is TRBV29-1, the J gene TRBJ2-7; 9 nucleotides match TRBD2. With 7 bases clipped from V and 1 base from J, the junction kept 2 bases outside the gene matches. There are 12 residues in the CDR3. Germline CDR1 and CDR2: SQVTM and ANQGSEA. The CDR3 is CSGGGGSYEQYF. DNA for the CDR3: TGCAGCGGCGGGGGGGGATCCTACGAGCAGTACTTC.

The chain has TRBV12-3 or TRBV12-4 and TRBJ2-7; D gene unclear. The V end lost 6 bases, the J end lost 6 bases, and 12 bases lay between the germline ends. The CDR3 consists of 12 residues. The CDR3 here is CASSQHTLEQYF. DNA for the CDR3: TGTGCCAGCAGCCAACACACCCTCGAGCAGTACTTC.

This rearrangement joins TRBV27 to TRBJ2-7, with D perhaps TRBD1 (5 bases). Trimming removed 3 bases from V and 2 bases from J, with 11 bases in between. This CDR3 is 14 amino acids long. The germline gives CDR1 MNHEY, CDR2 SMNVEV (reference sequence). This CDR3 is CASSFAGNTYEQYF. The CDR3 nucleotides read TGTGCCAGCAGTTTTGCAGGGAATACCTACGAGCAGTACTTC.

The CDR3 loop reads CASSLQYSGNTIYF. CDR3 coding DNA: TGTGCCAGCAGCTTACAGTACTCTGGAAACACCATATATTTT. The V gene is TRBV11-2, the J gene TRBJ1-3; unclear D gene. CDR1 is SGHAT and CDR2 is FQNNGV in the germline V gene. The V gene lost 2 bases and the J gene lost 0 bases, with 5 bases spanning the gap. This CDR3 has 14 amino acids.

In DNA, the CDR3 is TGCAGCGTTGGCGGAGGGGGTTCGCACAATGAGCAGTTCTTC. It translates to CSVGGGGSHNEQFF. This chain uses TRBV29-1 with TRBJ2-1; D tentatively reads TRBD1 or TRBD2 (6 bases each). V shed 4 bases and J shed 5 bases, with 15 bases lying between them. Germline-derived CDR1 and CDR2 are SQVTM and ANQGSEA. The CDR3 extends over 14 amino acids.

This clonotype was observed at least ten times. The chain couples TRBV20-1 to TRBJ2-1; 7 bases are a match to TRBD1. Per the germline V gene, CDR1 is DFQATT and CDR2 is SNEGSKA (reference sequence). The CDR3 sequence is 13 residues long. J was trimmed by 5 bases and V by 1 base; bases with no gene match: 2. The CDR3 region is CSARADRDNEQFF. The DNA of the CDR3 is TGCAGTGCTAGAGCTGACAGGGACAATGAGCAGTTCTTC.